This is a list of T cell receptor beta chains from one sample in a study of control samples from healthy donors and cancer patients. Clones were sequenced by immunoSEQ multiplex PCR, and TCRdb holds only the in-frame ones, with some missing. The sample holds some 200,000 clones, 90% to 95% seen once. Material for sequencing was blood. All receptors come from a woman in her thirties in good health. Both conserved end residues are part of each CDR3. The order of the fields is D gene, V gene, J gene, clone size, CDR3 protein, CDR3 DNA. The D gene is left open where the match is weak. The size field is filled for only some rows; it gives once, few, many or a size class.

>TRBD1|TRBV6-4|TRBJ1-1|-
CASRAGTENTEAFF
TGTGCCAGCAGAGCCGGGACAGAGAACACTGAAGCTTTCTTT
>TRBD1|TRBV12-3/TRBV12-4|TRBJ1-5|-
CASRPGGGQPQHF
TGTGCCAGCAGACCAGGGGGGGGTCAGCCCCAGCATTTT
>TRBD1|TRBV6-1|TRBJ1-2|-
CASSEGQGGNYGYTF
TGTGCCAGCAGTGAGGGACAGGGAGGGAACTATGGCTACACCTTC
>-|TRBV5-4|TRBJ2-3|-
CASSLVGGRKDTQYF
TGTGCCAGCAGCTTGGTCGGGGGGCGGAAAGATACGCAGTATTTT
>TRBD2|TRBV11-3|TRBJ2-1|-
CASSLDSGSTNEQFF
TGTGCCAGCAGCTTAGATAGCGGGAGTACGAATGAGCAGTTCTTC
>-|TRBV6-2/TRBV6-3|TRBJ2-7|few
CASSYERTYEQYF
TGTGCCAGCAGTTACGAGCGGACCTACGAGCAGTACTTC
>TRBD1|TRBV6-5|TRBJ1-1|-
CASSYRGGTEAFF
TGTGCCAGCAGCTACAGGGGAGGGACTGAAGCTTTCTTT
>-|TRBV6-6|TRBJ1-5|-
CASKNSNQPQHF
TGTGCCAGCAAGAATAGCAATCAGCCCCAGCATTTT
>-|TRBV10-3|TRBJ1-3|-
CAISESSGNTIYF
TGTGCCATCAGTGAGAGCTCTGGAAACACCATATATTTT
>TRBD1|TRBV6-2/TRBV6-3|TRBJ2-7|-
CASSPKGTGRHEQYF
TGTGCCAGCAGCCCAAAAGGGACAGGGAGGCACGAGCAGTACTTC
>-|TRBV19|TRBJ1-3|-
CASSIPHDRRSGNTIYF
TGTGCCAGTAGTATCCCACACGACAGGCGCTCTGGAAACACCATATATTTT
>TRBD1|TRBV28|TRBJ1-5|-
CASSTLRDRGPQPQHF
TGTGCCAGCAGTACACTCCGGGACAGGGGGCCTCAGCCCCAGCATTTT
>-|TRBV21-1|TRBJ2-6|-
CASSKAGRGANVLTF
TGTGCCAGCAGCAAAGCAGGGCGCGGGGCCAACGTCCTGACTTTC
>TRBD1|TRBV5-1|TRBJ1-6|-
CASSLGDRERSSPLHF
TGCGCCAGCAGCTTGGGGGACAGGGAACGTTCCTCACCCCTCCACTTT
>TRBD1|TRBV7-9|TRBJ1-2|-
CASSLATGINYGYTF
TGTGCCAGCAGCTTAGCGACAGGGATTAACTATGGCTACACCTTC
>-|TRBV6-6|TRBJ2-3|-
CASTWGTGTSTDTQYF
TGTGCCAGCACCTGGGGGACGGGGACTAGCACAGATACGCAGTATTTT
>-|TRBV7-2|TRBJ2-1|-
CASSPGLNEQFF
TGTGCCAGCAGCCCGGGACTCAATGAGCAGTTCTTC
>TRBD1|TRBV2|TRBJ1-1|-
CASSGAGGNTEAFF
TGTGCCAGCAGTGGGGCAGGGGGGAACACTGAAGCTTTCTTT
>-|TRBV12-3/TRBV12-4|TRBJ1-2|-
CASSRNKYGYTF
TGTGCCAGCAGCCGTAATAAGTATGGCTACACCTTC
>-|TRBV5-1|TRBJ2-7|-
CASSLAAGDSYEQYF
TGCGCCAGCAGCTTGGCGGCAGGGGACTCCTACGAGCAGTACTTC
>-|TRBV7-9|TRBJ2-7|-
CASSLGRGDEQYF
TGTGCCAGCAGCTTAGGAAGGGGGGACGAGCAGTACTTC
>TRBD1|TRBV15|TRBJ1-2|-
CATSRGDRGQEGYTF
TGTGCCACCAGCAGAGGAGACAGGGGGCAGGAGGGCTACACCTTC
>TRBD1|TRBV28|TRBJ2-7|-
CASSSRQGERYEQYF
TGTGCCAGCAGTTCCCGACAGGGTGAGAGATACGAGCAGTACTTC
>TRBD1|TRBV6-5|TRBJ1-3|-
CASRTDRGNGNTIYF
TGTGCCAGCAGGACCGACAGGGGGAACGGAAACACCATATATTTT
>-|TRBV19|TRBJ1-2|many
CASSRQTANYGYTF
TGTGCCAGTAGTCGGCAGACAGCTAACTATGGCTACACCTTC
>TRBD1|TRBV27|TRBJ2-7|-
CASSFRTGTYEQYF
TGTGCCAGCAGTTTCAGGACAGGGACCTACGAGCAGTACTTC
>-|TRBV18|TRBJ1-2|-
CASSPRENYGYTF
TGTGCCAGCTCACCACGGGAGAACTATGGCTACACCTTC
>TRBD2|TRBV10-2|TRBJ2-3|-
CASSRSGTSTDTQYF
TGCGCCAGCAGCCGTAGCGGGACTAGCACAGATACGCAGTATTTT
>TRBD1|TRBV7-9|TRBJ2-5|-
CASSLGQGLETQYF
TGTGCCAGCAGCTTAGGACAGGGGTTGGAGACCCAGTACTTC
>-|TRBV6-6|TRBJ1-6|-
CASSYTVDSPLHF
TGTGCCAGCAGTTACACAGTCGATTCACCCCTCCACTTT
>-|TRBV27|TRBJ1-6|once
CASSLVNSPLHF
TGTGCCAGCAGTTTAGTGAATTCACCCCTCCACTTT